This T cell receptor beta chain was captured in a study of shared T cell receptors in the human thymus. TCRdb's copy holds only in-frame clones and misses some; the assay was immunoSEQ multiplex PCR. Of under 450,000 clones detected, approximately 95% appear once; the ten largest clones hold approximately 0.02%. Germline V gene sequence: CDR1 SNHLY, CDR2 FYNNEI. This CDR3 is 15 amino acids long. V was pared by 5 bases and J by 3 bases, with 3 bases of the junction left unmatched. The sample consisted of thymocytes. This TCR was sampled from a human donor. The rearrangement uses TRBV2 and TRBJ2-2; 10 bases match TRBD2. CDR3 in amino acids: CASSTSGAYTGELFF. The DNA for the CDR3 is TGTGCCAGCAGTACTAGCGGGGCTTACACCGGGGAGCTGTTTTTT.